This T cell receptor beta chain derives from a study of tumor-infiltrating lymphocytes in primary liver carcinoma (dated by TCRdb to 2016 to 2017). With regard to the full study: The five patients, three men and two women aged 30 to 69 years, had hepatocellular carcinoma (four) or combined HCC and intrahepatic cholangiocarcinoma (one). The tumors of the five patients were staged as T1-T3 N0M0, with maximum diameters ranging from 4.2 to 10 cm. Each sample produced about 3.65 to 7.5 million productive TCRbeta reads, and read depth showed no significant difference between tissue types. TCRbeta repertoire sequencing, expression microarrays and whole-exome sequencing were combined in the study across five regions of each liver tumor, with adjacent normal tissue and blood also included. A total of about 35 specimens from 5 patients went through TCRbeta repertoire sequencing, namely 25 tumor regions, 5 adjacent noncancerous liver tissues and 5 peripheral blood samples. High reproducibility was observed for the technical replicate repertoires, with mean shared-clone rates approximately 0.9 and correlation coefficients above 0.98. Points the paper makes about the study in general: Compared with blood, tumors had a significantly larger share of the repertoire taken up by the top 250 clones (p = 0.039). The study included only a few patients, and the authors note findings should be validated in a larger study. Pairs of tumor regions showed greater repertoire overlap (mean about 35%) than tumor-adjacent pairs (roughly 17%) or tumor-blood pairs (around 15%), which is consistent with antigen-driven expansion. Because the samples were bulk and unsorted, CD4+ and CD8+ T cell repertoires could not be compared. Only the TCR beta chain was sequenced, so true repertoire diversity is likely underestimated because unpaired alpha chains were not captured.

Comment on this clonotype: Its antigen is unknown. The missing conserved phenylalanine or tryptophan at the end of this CDR3 makes a read error likely.

Total RNA and DNA were co-extracted without cell sorting from 20-30 mg of bulk tissue using the AllPrep DNA/RNA mini kit. About 5 patients with histopathologically diagnosed primary liver carcinoma underwent surgical resection in China between November 2015 and 2016. Patients had chronic HBV infection and were treatment-naive at sampling. Pieces of fresh tumor and adjacent tissue were cut in half, with one half kept in RNAlater at -80 degrees C and the other half sent for histology. The CDR3 numbers 16 amino acids, ends counted. Just CDR3 DNA is preserved here, 48 bases in frame from base 1. Trimming leaves V shorter by 2 bases and J shorter by 3 bases, with the junction holding 7 bases beyond the gene matches. The germline V gene (reference sequence) gives CDR1 as SGHAT and CDR2 as FQDESV. Using a constant-region primer and ProtoScript II reverse transcriptase, TCRbeta-specific cDNA was reverse-transcribed from about 0.45 ug total RNA. The TCRbeta libraries were prepared through three rounds of nested multiplex PCR following a slightly modified ARM-PCR procedure. Each of the first two PCR rounds ran for roughly 9 cycles using multiplex TRBV1-TRBV30 forward primers together with a Cbeta reverse primer. A final 25-cycle PCR with Deep VentR polymerase added sample barcodes and Illumina adapters. Before sequencing, amplicons of 200-500 bp were gel-purified using a QIAquick gel extraction kit. An Illumina HiSeq 2500 was used to sequence the TCRbeta amplicons, generating 250-bp paired-end reads. In the original analysis: Trimmomatic v0.33 was used to quality-trim the reads, and FLASH v1.2.11 was used to merge paired reads so that full CDR3 sequences could be recovered. V, D and J germline segments were assigned to the rearranged TCRbeta sequences using MiGEC v1.2.1b. Clonotype statistics and Shannon-Wiener diversity indices were calculated with VDJtools v1.0.0. Except for diversity analysis, only each sample's 250 most abundant clonotypes were used in subsequent analyses to reduce sampling bias. TCRdb reprocessing: public reads trimmed at Q25 with fastp, clones called with MiXCR, in-frame beta chains kept. Duplicate CDR3 protein sequences are folded into a single record with the most common DNA and genes. The V and J calls here are based on TCRdb, not the publication. Present in this sample are just under 95,000 distinct CDR3 sequences, around 68% of which were seen just once. The ten largest clonotypes hold around 27% of the sample.

In this chain, TRBV11-1 is recombined with TRBJ2-1; 7 of the junction bases match TRBD2. Material: tumor-adjacent normal liver tissue. The TCR sequence derives from a man aged 40-49 years with primary liver carcinoma and hepatitis B virus infection. The DNA sequence reads TGTGCCAGCAGCTTAACGCGGGGAGGGCTCTACAATGAGCAGTTCCTC. This yields the protein CASSLTRGGLYNEQFL.